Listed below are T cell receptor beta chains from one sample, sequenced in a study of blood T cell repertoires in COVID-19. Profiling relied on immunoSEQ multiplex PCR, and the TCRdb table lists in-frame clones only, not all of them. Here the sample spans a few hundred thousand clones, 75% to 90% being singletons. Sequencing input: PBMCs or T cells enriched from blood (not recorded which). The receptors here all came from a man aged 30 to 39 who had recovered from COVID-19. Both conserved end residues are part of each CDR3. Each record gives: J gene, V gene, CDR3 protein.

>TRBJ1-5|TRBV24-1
CATRSGQGANQPQHF
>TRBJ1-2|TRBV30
CAWSNTGGYTF
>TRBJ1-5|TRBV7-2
CASSLRPGYAVQPQHF
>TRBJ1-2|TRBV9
CASSVAPGGENYGYTF
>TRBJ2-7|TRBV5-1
CASRPGGGYEQYF
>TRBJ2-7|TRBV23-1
CASRPRAPTVQGKMQDEQYF
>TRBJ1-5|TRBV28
CASSSGTGNQPQHF
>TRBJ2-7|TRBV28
CASLAGGSYEQYF
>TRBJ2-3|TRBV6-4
CASSDGRASTDTQYF
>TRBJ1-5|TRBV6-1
CASSEWGPPTPQHF
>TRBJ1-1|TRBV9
CASSPQTVRGTEAFF
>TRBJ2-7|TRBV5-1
CASREAQSYEQYF
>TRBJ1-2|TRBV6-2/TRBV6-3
CASSYSPRTDGYTF
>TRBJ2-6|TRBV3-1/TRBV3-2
CASAWAPGSGANVLTF
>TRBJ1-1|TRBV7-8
CASSRGGGSTEAFF
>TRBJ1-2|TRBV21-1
CASSKGEGGTCYGYTF
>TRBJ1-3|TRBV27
CASRRSGARAGNTIYF
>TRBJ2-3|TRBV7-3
CASSSRGTSGGDTDTQYF
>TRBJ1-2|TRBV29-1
CSVGTGATANYGYTF
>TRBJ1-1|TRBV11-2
CASRPVGGKYTEAFF
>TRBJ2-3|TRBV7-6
CASSLGSPGLLTDTQYF
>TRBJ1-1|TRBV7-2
CASSLAGGNTEAFF
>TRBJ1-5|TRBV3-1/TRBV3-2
CASSQGYVWGRKGEPQHF
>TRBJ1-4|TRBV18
CASSPTTTNEKLFF
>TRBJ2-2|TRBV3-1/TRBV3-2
CASLLSTGELFF
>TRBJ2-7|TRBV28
CASILQGAPHEQYF
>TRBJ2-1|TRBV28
CASSSRTSTGEGYNEQFF
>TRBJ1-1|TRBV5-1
CASSLVVENEAFF
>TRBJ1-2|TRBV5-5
CASSLEARDYGYTF
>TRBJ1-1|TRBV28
CASSLPGTANTEAFF
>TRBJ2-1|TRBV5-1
CASSLGLAGNSYNEQFF
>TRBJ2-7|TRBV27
CASSPGTSYYEQYF
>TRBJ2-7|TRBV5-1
CASSSNRNSYEQYF
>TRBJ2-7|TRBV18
CASSPPAGSYEQYF
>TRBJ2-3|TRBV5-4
CASSLKQDGDTQYF
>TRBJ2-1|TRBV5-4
CASSPPGYNEQFF